This TCR beta chain was retrieved from a study of T cells in Graves' hyperthyroidism and ophthalmopathy. Overall study findings and caveats: The model foresaw ophthalmopathy a median around seven months prior to onset. Separation of ophthalmopathy from stable hyperthyroidism was achieved by a 13 V-J model.

Of note for this clonotype: The antigen remains unidentified. A read error may account for a junction end that differs from germline.

Germline CDR1 reads GTSNPN; CDR2 reads SVGIG (reference sequence). The CDR3 spans 14 residues. Amplification yielded TCR beta CDR3 regions, with RNA transcripts as the source. Using the HTBI primer set, a first-round RT-PCR was run on the TCR CDR3. TCRdb ran MiXCR on the multiplex PCR reads and lists one entry per CDR3 protein. The table includes approximately 430,000 distinct CDR3 sequences, roughly 14% detected once. Sequences were obtained from blood. The clonotype was recovered from a man aged 18 to 30 with Graves' ophthalmopathy. This chain joins TRBV30 and TRBJ1-6; D not certain. The CDR3 spells CTWSAGFYNSPLHF. As DNA, the CDR3 is TGTACCTGGTCAGCGGGGTTCTATAATTCACCCCTCCACTTT.